One sample yielded the 30 T cell receptor beta chains listed below, sequenced in a study of blood T cell repertoires in COVID-19. Data came from immunoSEQ multiplex PCR; TCRdb stores just in-frame clones and leaves some out. This sample yields about 250,000 clones, of which about four fifths are seen a single time; about 5% belongs to the top ten. Sequencing was carried out using PBMCs or T cells enriched from blood (not recorded which). Source of these receptors: a man in his forties who had been exposed to COVID-19.

This clone appeared once. This chain connects TRBV5-6 to TRBJ2-2, with D possibly TRBD2 on 5 matching bases. V lost 0 bases and J lost 6, with 12 bases in between. The CDR3 totals 15 residues. The germline gives CDR1 SGHDT, CDR2 YYEEEE. DNA for the CDR3: TGTGCCAGCAGCTTGGGCGGACTCAGCGCCGGGGAGCTGTTTTTT. It translates to CASSLGGLSAGELFF.

The chain joins TRBV19 to TRBJ2-7, with 8 bases that match TRBD1. The germline CDR1 and CDR2 sequences are LNHDA and SQIVND (reference sequence). The CDR3 sequence is 15 residues long. V was pared by 4 bases and J by 1 base, with 6 bases of the junction left unmatched. As DNA, the CDR3 is TGTGCCAGTAGTACCACCGGGACAGGATCCTACGAGCAGTACTTC. It specifies CASSTTGTGSYEQYF.

This clone was seen a few times. This rearrangement joins TRBV6-5 to TRBJ2-1, with TRBD2 identical over 8 bases. V shed 0 bases and J 12 bases; nucleotides not matched to a gene: 10. Germline V gene data show CDR1 as MNHEY and CDR2 as SVGAGI. CDR3 length equals 15 residues. CDR3 amino acids: CASSYSRDTREGQFF. The CDR3 DNA follows: TGTGCCAGCAGTTACTCTAGGGACACACGGGAGGGGCAGTTCTTC.

In this sample, this clone turned up a few times. The V and J genes are TRBV27 and TRBJ1-2; no reliable D call. Germline values: CDR1 MNHEY, CDR2 SMNVEV (reference sequence). The CDR3 has 15 amino acids. With 1 base removed from V and 6 bases from J, the gap between germline ends came to 15 bases. The DNA for the CDR3 is TGTGCCAGCAGTTTATTCCCCGGAGTCCCAGATGGCTACACCTTC. Protein product: CASSLFPGVPDGYTF.

The rearrangement links TRBV27 to TRBJ1-1, with D unclear. The V gene's germline CDR1 is MNHEY and CDR2 SMNVEV (reference sequence). V lost 8 bases and J lost 4, with 20 bases in between. The CDR3 length is 15 residues. CDR3 loop: CASCSVPPYFTEAFF. CDR3 nucleotides: TGTGCCAGCTGCAGTGTCCCCCCTTATTTCACTGAAGCTTTCTTT.

V gene TRBV14 combines with J gene TRBJ2-7, with D hard to call. This CDR3 has 13 residues. The V gene lost 3 bases and the J gene lost 3 bases, with 9 bases spanning the gap. CDR1 is SGHDN, CDR2 FVKESK, per germline. CDR3 region: CASSHLENYEQYF. The CDR3 DNA follows: TGTGCCAGCAGCCATTTAGAGAACTACGAGCAGTACTTC.

Written as DNA, the CDR3 is TGTGCCAGCAGAACGGGCAGGGCGGTTGGCTACACCTTC. Its translation is CASRTGRAVGYTF. The gene calls are TRBV6-5 and TRBJ1-2; D is possibly TRBD1 (5 bases). V lost 6 bases to trimming and J lost 7 bases, with 15 bases between them. Germline-derived CDR1 and CDR2 are MNHEY and SVGAGI. This CDR3 is 13 amino acids long.

The chain couples TRBV10-2 to TRBJ2-6, with D maybe TRBD2 (5 bases). Between the trimmed V and J ends, which lost 4 bases and 2 bases, there was a span of 6 bases. The CDR3 contains 14 residues. CDR1 and CDR2 (germline): WSHSY, SAAADI. In DNA, the CDR3 is TGCGCCAGCAGTGCGAGGGCTGGGGCCAACGTCCTGACTTTC. This translates into CASSARAGANVLTF.

This clone showed up just a few times. The V call is TRBV9, the J call TRBJ2-2, with a weak D call TRBD2 (6 bases). V lost 3 bases and J 0 bases, leaving 9 bases between the germline ends. The CDR3 is 15 residues long. Per the germline V gene, CDR1 is SGDLS and CDR2 is YYNGEE. The CDR3 DNA follows: TGTGCCAGCAGCGACCGGGGGACGAACACCGGGGAGCTGTTTTTT. Protein product: CASSDRGTNTGELFF.

The rearrangement links TRBV6-5 to TRBJ2-1, with 11 bases aligning to TRBD2. Germline loops: CDR1 MNHEY, CDR2 SVGAGI. V was clipped by 10 bases and J by 0 bases; unmatched bases: 5. This CDR3 comprises 15 residues. The CDR3 loop is CATLAGEHSYNEQFF. The CDR3 region has the DNA TGTGCCACACTAGCGGGGGAGCACTCCTACAATGAGCAGTTCTTC.

This chain connects TRBV2 to TRBJ1-5; D is possibly TRBD1 (5 bases). Germline lookup yields CDR1 SNHLY and CDR2 FYNNEI. V shed 6 bases and J shed 0 bases, with 12 bases lying between them. There are 15 residues in the CDR3. The CDR3 DNA sequence: TGTGCCAGCAGCGGGGGGGGATATAGCAATCAGCCCCAGCATTTT. Protein: CASSGGGYSNQPQHF.

The chain links TRBV2 to TRBJ1-5; 7 positions agree with TRBD1. The CDR3 covers 13 residues. Germline CDR1 SNHLY, CDR2 FYNNEI. Trimming took 7 bases from V and 6 from J; bases not matched to a gene: 6. DNA for the CDR3: TGTGCCAGCATGACAGGGCACCTTCAGCCCCAGCATTTT. It yields the protein CASMTGHLQPQHF.

This chain connects TRBV6-1 to TRBJ1-1; unclear D gene. CDR1 and CDR2 from the germline V gene are MNHNS and SASEGT. The germline V and J ends were trimmed by 2 bases and 8 bases, with 9 bases remaining between them. The CDR3 spans 12 residues. In DNA form, the CDR3 reads TGTGCCAGCAGTGAAATGTTCCAAGAAGCTTTCTTT. Translating gives CASSEMFQEAFF.

This chain uses TRBV4-2 with TRBJ2-1, with TRBD2 matching 8 bases. V gave up 4 bases and J gave up 6 bases; unmatched junction bases: 11. CDR1 is LGHNA and CDR2 is YNFKEQ in the germline V gene. CDR3 length equals 16 residues. CDR3 region: CASSLSEAGDTNEQFF. The CDR3 DNA reads as TGTGCCAGCAGCCTTTCGGAAGCGGGAGATACCAATGAGCAGTTCTTC.

This chain joins TRBV5-1 and TRBJ2-6; 8 bases are a match to TRBD1. V was clipped by 5 bases and J by 0 bases; unmatched bases: 13. The CDR3 spans 19 residues. CDR1 is SGHRS and CDR2 is YFSETQ in the germline V gene. CDR3: CASSQVRGQALSGANVLTF. CDR3 nucleotide sequence: TGCGCCAGCAGTCAAGTCCGGGGACAGGCCCTCTCTGGGGCCAACGTCCTGACTTTC.

V and J are TRBV29-1 and TRBJ2-7; D not certain. CDR3 length: 13 residues. V was cut by 4 bases and J by 4 bases, with 14 bases left in between. CDR1 is SQVTM and CDR2 is ANQGSEA in the germline V gene. The CDR3 nucleotides are TGCAGCGTTGGACTGCTTAAGCCGTACGAGCAGTACTTC. The encoded protein is CSVGLLKPYEQYF.

V and J are TRBV5-1 and TRBJ2-7; D is perhaps TRBD1 (6 bases). The germline V and J ends were trimmed by 5 bases and 2 bases, with 8 bases remaining between them. The germline CDR1 and CDR2 sequences are SGHRS and YFSETQ. The CDR3 runs 12 residues. Written as DNA, the CDR3 is TGCGCCAGCAGGGACAGCACCTACGAGCAGTACTTC. It is translated as CASRDSTYEQYF.

J is TRBJ2-5 and V is TRBV7-8, with TRBD2 matching over 8 bases. Germline trimming cut 4 bases from V and 2 bases from J; bases unmatched to any gene: 12. The CDR3 runs 17 residues. Germline lookup yields CDR1 SGHVS and CDR2 FQNEAQ. The CDR3 DNA follows: TGTGCCAGCAGCTCCCTGGGGGGTAGCGGGATTCAAGAGACCCAGTACTTC. It yields the protein CASSSLGGSGIQETQYF.

This rearrangement joins TRBV19 to TRBJ2-5, with no clear D. In germline, CDR1 is LNHDA, CDR2 SQIVND (reference sequence). Trimming removed 3 bases from V and 4 bases from J, with 9 bases in between. The CDR3 has 13 amino acids. CDR3 in amino acids: CASSIAGRETQYF. The CDR3, as DNA: TGTGCCAGTAGTATCGCCGGTAGAGAGACCCAGTACTTC.

As to this clone: With a much larger clone just one base away, this may be a read error. The V call is TRBV5-4, the J call TRBJ2-7, with 8 bases fitting TRBD1. Germline V gene lookup returns CDR1 SGHNT and CDR2 YYREEE (reference sequence). With 3 bases clipped from V and 2 bases from J, the junction kept 1 base outside the gene matches. The CDR3 runs 13 residues. This CDR3 reads CASSSTGAYEQYF. The CDR3 nucleotides read TGTGCCAGCAGCTCGACAGGGGCCTACGAGCAGTACTTC.

The rearrangement uses TRBV5-8 and TRBJ2-7; D unclear. Deletions cut 0 bases from V and 3 bases from J, with 10 bases between. The CDR3 spans 14 residues. Germline V gene data show CDR1 as SGHTS and CDR2 as YDEGEE. The CDR3 DNA sequence: TGTGCCAGCAGCTTGGCCCCTAGAGACTACGAGCAGTACTTC. Translation gives CASSLAPRDYEQYF.

The genes are TRBV7-9 and TRBJ2-7, with D tentatively TRBD1 (7 bases). CDR3 length: 17 residues. The germline V and J ends were trimmed by 2 bases and 0 bases, with 17 bases remaining between them. The germline V gene has CDR1 SEHNR and CDR2 FQNEAQ (reference sequence). CDR3 in DNA: TGTGCCAGCAGCTTATCCTGGGGGGACAGCCTCTCCTACGAGCAGTACTTC. Translating gives CASSLSWGDSLSYEQYF.

The chain combines TRBV27 with TRBJ2-7; TRBD2 agrees at 8 bases. Per the germline V gene, CDR1 is MNHEY and CDR2 is SMNVEV (reference sequence). The CDR3 is made up of 15 amino acids. V gave up 5 bases and J gave up 5 bases; unmatched junction bases: 11. CDR3 sequence reads: CASSPASGSPHEQYF. The DNA for the CDR3 is TGTGCCAGCAGTCCGGCCAGCGGGAGCCCCCACGAGCAGTACTTC.

The V gene is TRBV7-3, the J gene TRBJ2-3, with D perhaps TRBD2 (5 bases). Trimming left V 5 bases short and J 0 bases short, with 9 bases between. The CDR3 spans 14 residues. The V gene's germline CDR1 is SGHTA and CDR2 FQGTGA. The CDR3 sequence is CASSPGLSTDTQYF. DNA for the CDR3: TGTGCCAGCAGCCCAGGACTCAGCACAGATACGCAGTATTTT. The full variable domain, with the rest looked up from reference TRBV7-3 and TRBJ2-3, is GAGVSQTPSNKVTEKGKYVELRCDPISGHTALYWYRQSLGQGPEFLIYFQGTGAADDSGLPNDRFFAVRPEGSVSTLKIQRTERGDSAVYLCASSPGLSTDTQYFGPGTRLTVL.

The rearrangement uses TRBV15 and TRBJ2-6, with 8 bases aligning to TRBD1. The CDR3 consists of 18 residues. V gave up 5 bases and J gave up 8 bases; unmatched junction bases: 17. Germline CDR1 is LNHNV and CDR2 is YYDKDF (reference sequence). The CDR3 DNA is TGTGCCACCAGCGGGGGACAGGCCCTTGCGCTTCGTTCCAACGTCCTGACTTTC. It specifies CATSGGQALALRSNVLTF.

The J gene is TRBJ1-5, the V gene TRBV30, with D possibly matching TRBD1 (6 bases). CDR1 GTSNPN and CDR2 SVGIG come from the germline V gene (reference sequence). V was clipped by 4 bases and J by 1 base, with 11 bases between them. The CDR3 runs to 14 residues. Here the CDR3 DNA reads TGTGCCTGGAAGGACAGCCAGAGCAATCAGCCCCAGCATTTT. Protein product: CAWKDSQSNQPQHF.

V usage is TRBV30 and J usage is TRBJ2-1; TRBD2 aligns across 11 bases. The CDR3 has 14 residues. The germline gives CDR1 GTSNPN, CDR2 SVGIG (reference sequence). V lost 2 bases to trimming and J lost 5 bases; unmatched junction nucleotides: 2. This CDR3 reads CAWSPGLADNEQFF. The CDR3 nucleotides read TGTGCCTGGAGTCCGGGACTAGCGGACAATGAGCAGTTCTTC.

This chain joins TRBV6-5 and TRBJ2-7; TRBD1 matches 7 bases. The CDR3 contains 12 residues. V shed 10 bases, J shed 6 bases, and the junction held 9 bases outside the gene matches. Germline V CDR1 and CDR2: MNHEY, SVGAGI. The CDR3 sequence: CATSPQGVEQYF. CDR3 nucleotide sequence: TGTGCCACCTCGCCCCAGGGGGTCGAGCAGTACTTC.

The gene calls are TRBV11-2 and TRBJ2-5; no clear D. This CDR3 region has 11 residues. Germline V gene data show CDR1 as SGHAT and CDR2 as FQNNGV. The germline V and J ends were trimmed by 3 bases and 5 bases, with 4 bases remaining between them. CDR3: CASSFGETQYF. CDR3 nucleotides: TGTGCCAGCAGCTTCGGGGAGACCCAGTACTTC. The entire variable domain, with the rest obtained from reference TRBV11-2 and TRBJ2-5, is as follows: EAGVAQSPRYKIIEKRQSVAFWCNPISGHATLYWYQQILGQGPKLLIQFQNNGVVDDSQLPKDRFSAERLKGVDSTLKIQPAKLEDSAVYLCASSFGETQYFGPGTRLLVL.

This chain connects TRBV30 to TRBJ1-3; 12 nucleotides match TRBD1. The CDR3 covers 19 residues. Germline CDR1 is GTSNPN and CDR2 is SVGIG (reference sequence). V shed 4 bases and J 8 bases; nucleotides not matched to a gene: 21. The CDR3 here is CAWNPGGTGGFVNKYTIYF. The CDR3 region has the DNA TGTGCCTGGAATCCAGGCGGGACAGGGGGCTTTGTGAATAAGTACACCATATATTTT.